Each of the 18 T cell receptor beta chains below was sequenced from the same sample in a study of blood T cell repertoires in COVID-19. The table came from immunoSEQ multiplex PCR; TCRdb's copy has only in-frame clones and leaves some out. The profile shows some 450,000 clones, about 91% of them singletons. The sample consisted of peripheral blood. Receptors were obtained from a woman aged 50 to 60 with COVID-19, enrolled during active disease.

V is TRBV18 and J is TRBJ1-1; D uncertain. Germline loops: CDR1 KGHSH, CDR2 LQKENI. Trimming removed 5 bases from V and 4 bases from J, with 17 bases in between. The CDR3 spans 15 residues. CDR3 DNA: TGTGCCAGCTCAAGGGAGGCCTCCTTTAGCACTGAAGCTTTCTTT. Encoded protein: CASSREASFSTEAFF. Combining the CDR3 with reference TRBV18 and TRBJ1-1 gives the whole variable domain NAGVMQNPRHLVRRRGQEARLRCSPMKGHSHVYWYRQLPEEGLKFMVYLQKENIIDESGMPKERFSAEFPKEGPSILRIQQVVRGDSAAYFCASSREASFSTEAFFGQGTRLTVV.

This clone appeared a single time. The chain is built from TRBV2 and TRBJ1-1; TRBD1 might be the D (5 bases). The V end lost 7 bases, the J end lost 4 bases, and 19 bases lay between the germline ends. The CDR3 runs 15 residues. Germline loops: CDR1 SNHLY, CDR2 FYNNEI. The CDR3, as DNA: TGTGCCAGCACCGAATGGGCAGGGCGTGCCACTGAAGCTTTCTTT. It encodes CASTEWAGRATEAFF.

This sequence joins TRBV24-1 and TRBJ1-2; TRBD1 matches at 9 bases. The CDR3 consists of 13 residues. V lost 7 bases to trimming and J lost 7 bases; unmatched junction nucleotides: 6. Germline V CDR1 and CDR2: KGHDR, SFDVKD. The CDR3 nucleotides read TGTGCCACCAGCGGTCCGGGACAGGGTGGCTACACCTTC. This translates into CATSGPGQGGYTF.

This chain uses TRBV9 with TRBJ1-2; possible D gene TRBD1, 6 bases. Germline CDR1 and CDR2: SGDLS and YYNGEE. This CDR3 has 14 residues. The V end was cut by 2 bases, the J end by 3 bases, with 11 bases between. CDR3 sequence (DNA): TGTGCCAGCAGCGTCCTACAGGGCGACTATGGCTACACCTTC. Residues: CASSVLQGDYGYTF.

The chain couples TRBV6-1 to TRBJ2-1; TRBD1 agrees at 12 bases. The CDR3 length is 16 residues. From germline, CDR1 is MNHNS and CDR2 SASEGT. Unmatched junction bases numbered 10, after V lost 4 bases and J lost 9 bases. The CDR3 DNA reads as TGTGCCAGCAGTGGGGTCCGGGACAGGGGGCGTACTGAGCAGTTCTTC. This translates into CASSGVRDRGRTEQFF.

The chain couples TRBV7-9 to TRBJ1-2; TRBD1 is a possible D gene (6 bases). CDR1 is SEHNR and CDR2 is FQNEAQ in the germline V gene (reference sequence). The V end lost 8 bases, the J end lost 2 bases, and 12 bases lay between the germline ends. The CDR3 runs to 13 residues. The CDR3 loop reads CASQAGANYGYTF. DNA of the CDR3: TGTGCCAGCCAAGCGGGGGCCAACTATGGCTACACCTTC.

This clone was seen many times. The V gene is TRBV28, the J gene TRBJ2-6; 8 nucleotides agree with TRBD1. J gave up 0 bases and V 2 bases, and 0 bases lay outside the gene matches. The CDR3 consists of 16 residues. Germline CDR1 and CDR2: MDHEN and SYDVKM. The CDR3 spells CASSLTGGSGANVLTF. CDR3 nucleotides: TGTGCCAGCAGTTTAACAGGGGGCTCTGGGGCCAACGTCCTGACTTTC. Full variable domain (rest looked up from reference TRBV28 and TRBJ2-6): DVKVTQSSRYLVKRTGEKVFLECVQDMDHENMFWYRQDPGLGLRLIYFSYDVKMKEKGDIPEGYSVSREKKERFSLILESASTNQTSMYLCASSLTGGSGANVLTFGAGSRLTVL.

The CDR3 loop is CASLKGTSGGTDPDTQYF. The CDR3 region has the DNA TGTGCCAGCCTAAAAGGGACTAGCGGGGGCACCGATCCAGATACGCAGTATTTT. The chain joins TRBV2 to TRBJ2-3, with 14 bases aligning to TRBD2. J was trimmed by 4 bases and V by 8 bases; bases with no gene match: 14. The germline gives CDR1 SNHLY, CDR2 FYNNEI. The CDR3 totals 18 residues.

This chain uses TRBV28 with TRBJ2-7, with 7 bases that match TRBD1. This CDR3 is built from 15 residues. CDR1 is MDHEN and CDR2 is SYDVKM in the germline V gene. J was trimmed by 2 bases and V by 3 bases; bases with no gene match: 7. CDR3 nucleotide sequence: TGTGCCAGCAGTTTGGGCGTGCAGGGGGCCTACGAGCAGTACTTC. Its protein product is CASSLGVQGAYEQYF.

This clone was counted a single time. V gene TRBV6-1 combines with J gene TRBJ2-3, with 7 positions matching TRBD2. Germline CDR1 and CDR2: MNHNS and SASEGT. V lost 3 bases to trimming and J lost 0 bases; unmatched junction nucleotides: 12. The CDR3 length is 18 residues. The CDR3 DNA reads as TGTGCCAGCAGTGAGGGGCCAGTGAGGACTAGAAGCACAGATACGCAGTATTTT. This codes for CASSEGPVRTRSTDTQYF.

J is TRBJ1-1 and V is TRBV28; D uncertain. Between the trimmed V and J ends, which lost 7 bases and 4 bases, there was a span of 25 bases. CDR1 is MDHEN, CDR2 SYDVKM, per germline. This CDR3 contains 17 residues. CDR3 in amino acids: CASTVSEVNGRTTEAFF. Here the CDR3 DNA reads TGTGCCAGCACCGTCTCGGAGGTAAACGGGCGGACCACTGAAGCTTTCTTT.

The DNA of the CDR3 is TGTGCCAGCTCCTTGGGGCTCTCTGGAAACACCATATATTTT. It codes for CASSLGLSGNTIYF. The gene calls are TRBV2 and TRBJ1-3, with D possibly TRBD1 on 5 matching bases. V dropped 8 bases and J dropped 0 bases, with 11 bases sitting between them. The CDR3 has 14 residues. The V gene's germline CDR1 is SNHLY and CDR2 FYNNEI.

CDR3 amino acids: CASSLNRRNTEAFF. Here the CDR3 DNA reads TGTGCCAGCAGCTTAAACAGGCGGAACACTGAAGCTTTCTTT. The V call is TRBV7-2, the J call TRBJ1-1, with D possibly TRBD1 on 5 matching bases. Per the germline V gene, CDR1 is SGHTA and CDR2 is FQGNSA. This CDR3 region has 14 residues. Trimming took off 2 bases at V and 1 base at J, with 8 bases between the two ends. The whole variable domain, remainder taken from reference TRBV7-2 and TRBJ1-1, is GAGVSQSPSNKVTEKGKDVELRCDPISGHTALYWYRQSLGQGLEFLIYFQGNSAPDKSGLPSDRFSAERTGGSVSTLTIQRTQQEDSAVYLCASSLNRRNTEAFFGQGTRLTVV.

V is TRBV5-6 and J is TRBJ1-1; D perhaps matches TRBD1 (6 bases). The CDR3 extends over 13 amino acids. Germline values: CDR1 SGHDT, CDR2 YYEEEE. With 4 bases removed from V and 1 base from J, the gap between germline ends came to 8 bases. CDR3 bases: TGTGCCAGCAGCGGACAGCCGAACACTGAAGCTTTCTTT. It specifies CASSGQPNTEAFF.

J is TRBJ2-5 and V is TRBV5-1, with D uncertain. This CDR3 comprises 15 residues. Deletions cut 1 base from V and 2 bases from J, with 12 bases between. The germline CDR1 and CDR2 sequences are SGHRS and YFSETQ. As DNA, the CDR3 is TGCGCCAGCAGCTTGAGTGGCGGCCTGCAAGAGACCCAGTACTTC. Residues: CASSLSGGLQETQYF. Together with reference TRBV5-1 and TRBJ2-5, the CDR3 gives the full variable domain: KAGVTQTPRYLIKTRGQQVTLSCSPISGHRSVSWYQQTPGQGLQFLFEYFSETQRNKGNFPGRFSGRQFSNSRSEMNVSTLELGDSALYLCASSLSGGLQETQYFGPGTRLLVL.

J is TRBJ1-6 and V is TRBV27; 10 positions match TRBD1. V lost 5 bases and J lost 8; bases outside the gene matches: 3. Germline V gene data show CDR1 as MNHEY and CDR2 as SMNVEV (reference sequence). The CDR3 spans 14 residues. The DNA for the CDR3 is TGTGCCAGCAGTCAGGGACAGGGGTATTCACCCCTCCACTTT. Translation: CASSQGQGYSPLHF.

This rearrangement joins TRBV6-1 to TRBJ1-2; D is possibly TRBD1 (5 bases). The V and J ends lost 3 bases and 9 bases respectively, with 14 bases between them. The CDR3 has 13 amino acids. Per germline, CDR1 MNHNS and CDR2 SASEGT. CDR3 region: CASSDQRGSSYTF. CDR3 nucleotide sequence: TGTGCCAGCAGTGATCAGCGGGGCTCGAGCTACACCTTC.

The chain recombines TRBV12-3 or TRBV12-4 with TRBJ1-5, with a weak D call TRBD1 (5 bases). This CDR3 contains 13 residues. Trimming shortened V by 4 bases and J by 7 bases, and 11 bases separated the two germline ends. CDR3 protein: CASSSTGGQPQHF. The CDR3 DNA reads as TGTGCCAGCAGTTCAACGGGGGGACAGCCCCAGCATTTT.